This T cell receptor beta chain was obtained from a study of blood T cell repertoires in COVID-19. In the study's own analysis: Amplified reference gene primers provided the basis for estimating nucleated cell counts. The repertoire was sequenced with immunoSEQ multiplex PCR; TCRdb's copy has only in-frame clones and lacks some. V and J calls and clone size follow that table, whereas D and trimming were derived from the DNA. The table has approximately 72,000 clones, roughly 87% seen once. With 5 bases removed from V and 4 bases from J, the gap between germline ends came to 14 bases. The CDR3 covers 14 residues. The V gene's germline CDR1 is MGHDK and CDR2 SYGVNS.

The TCR comes from a man aged 50 or older with acute or convalescent COVID-19. The chain has TRBV25-1 and TRBJ1-2; perhaps TRBD1 as D (6 bases). Source material: peripheral blood. CDR3 protein: CASSPLTDSYGYTF. In DNA, the CDR3 is TGTGCCAGCAGTCCTCTAACGGACAGCTATGGCTACACCTTC.